These 14 T cell receptor beta chains originate from one sample sequenced in a study of T cell responses to AZD1222 COVID-19 vaccine. Here immunoSEQ multiplex PCR was the method, and the copy in TCRdb shows in-frame clones only, minus some. The data hold about 110,000 clones, with about 90% observed a single time. The input for sequencing was peripheral blood, taken on day 0 of AZD1222 vaccination. The receptors were sampled from an adult in good health.

The chain has TRBV2 and TRBJ2-1; D is uncertain. V lost 4 bases and J lost 5, with 9 bases in between. The CDR3 is made up of 13 amino acids. The germline V gene has CDR1 SNHLY and CDR2 FYNNEI. In DNA form, the CDR3 reads TGTGCCAGCAGTGTGGGTCATAACAATGAGCAGTTCTTC. It specifies CASSVGHNNEQFF.

The rearrangement uses TRBV28 and TRBJ2-7, with 7 bases identical to TRBD1. Germline V gene sequence: CDR1 MDHEN, CDR2 SYDVKM. The CDR3 is 17 amino acids. V lost 6 bases, J lost 0 bases, and 14 bases stayed unmatched. The CDR3 here is CASSRQGRWGSSYEQYF. CDR3 sequence (DNA): TGTGCCAGCAGCCGACAGGGTAGGTGGGGGAGCTCCTACGAGCAGTACTTC.

This sequence joins TRBV7-9 and TRBJ2-1; 7 nucleotides line up with TRBD1. The CDR3 runs to 12 residues. Per germline, CDR1 SEHNR and CDR2 FQNEAQ (reference sequence). The J segment lost 9 bases and the V segment lost 5 bases, leaving 4 bases of the junction unmatched. In DNA, the CDR3 is TGTGCCAGCAGCCTCAGGGACAGTGAGCAGTTCTTC. Translating it yields CASSLRDSEQFF.

V is TRBV2 and J is TRBJ2-5; D is unresolved. The germline CDR1 and CDR2 sequences are SNHLY and FYNNEI. This CDR3 contains 11 residues. Trimming removed 6 bases from V and 3 bases from J, with 5 bases in between. For the CDR3, the DNA is TGTGCCAGCAGGAGAGAAGAGACCCAGTACTTC. It yields the protein CASRREETQYF. The full variable domain, rest sourced from reference TRBV2 and TRBJ2-5, is EPEVTQTPSHQVTQMGQEVILRCVPISNHLYFYWYRQILGQKVEFLVSFYNNEISEKSEIFDDQFSVERPDGSNFTLKIRSTKLEDSAMYFCASRREETQYFGPGTRLLVL.

About this clone itself: At the DNA level, this CDR3 is encoded by other sequences in the same sample as well. The CDR3 bases are TGCAGCGTTGCTACAGGGAATGGCTACACCTTC. Translating it yields CSVATGNGYTF. The rearrangement uses TRBV29-1 and TRBJ1-2; D possibly corresponds to TRBD1 (6 bases). V shed 4 bases and J shed 6 bases, with 9 bases lying between them. CDR3 size: 11 residues. Looked up from germline, CDR1 is SQVTM and CDR2 is ANQGSEA.

V and J are TRBV5-3 and TRBJ1-5; D gene uncertain. Being an ORF, TRBV5-3 has a function that is uncertain. The CDR3 loop spans 15 amino acids. Between the trimmed V and J ends, which lost 4 bases and 6 bases, there was a span of 17 bases. The CDR3 region is CARSRPGVAIQPQHF. CDR3 DNA: TGTGCCAGAAGCCGCCCCGGGGTCGCGATTCAGCCCCAGCATTTT.

This chain links TRBV7-2 with TRBJ1-1; maybe TRBD1 (5 bases). The CDR3 contains 13 residues. The V and J ends lost 3 bases and 3 bases respectively, with 8 bases between them. Germline CDR1 SGHTA, CDR2 FQGNSA. This CDR3 reads CASSFSTDTEAFF. As DNA, the CDR3 is TGTGCCAGCAGCTTCTCGACAGACACTGAAGCTTTCTTT.

This clone was counted between two and nine times. The chain links TRBV5-1 to TRBJ2-1; D perhaps matches TRBD1 (5 bases). Trimming removed 0 bases from V and 0 bases from J, with 7 bases in between. The CDR3 length is 15 residues. Germline CDR1 and CDR2: SGHRS and YFSETQ. CDR3 region: CASSLGQFSYNEQFF. The CDR3 DNA reads as TGCGCCAGCAGCTTGGGACAGTTCTCCTACAATGAGCAGTTCTTC.

The rearrangement uses TRBV24-1 and TRBJ1-5; 9 bases agree with TRBD1. The trim removed 9 bases at V and 5 bases at J, leaving 1 base unmatched. CDR1 is KGHDR and CDR2 is SFDVKD in the germline V gene. This CDR3 spans 12 amino acids. This CDR3 reads CATGQGYQPQHF. The CDR3 DNA reads TGTGCCACCGGACAGGGGTATCAGCCCCAGCATTTT.

This clone came up once. The chain links TRBV27 to TRBJ1-1, with TRBD1 identical over 7 bases. The CDR3 is 14 amino acids. Germline lookup yields CDR1 MNHEY and CDR2 SMNVEV (reference sequence). V trimming: 4 bases; J trimming: 7 bases; junction bases outside the gene matches: 9. This CDR3 is CASSYWDSRNEAFF. The DNA of the CDR3 is TGTGCCAGCAGTTACTGGGACAGCCGAAATGAAGCTTTCTTT.

The CDR3 reads CASSLGQDEQYF. The CDR3 DNA sequence: TGTGCCAGCAGCTTAGGACAAGACGAGCAGTACTTC. The rearrangement links TRBV11-3 to TRBJ2-7; D gene uncertain. The V and J ends lost 1 base and 5 bases respectively, with 6 bases between them. Germline values: CDR1 SGHNT, CDR2 YENEEA. CDR3 length: 12 amino acids.

The J gene is TRBJ2-7, the V gene TRBV7-2; 8 positions match TRBD1. Trimming took 3 bases from V and 3 from J; bases not matched to a gene: 10. Germline V gene sequence: CDR1 SGHTA, CDR2 FQGNSA. The CDR3 runs 16 residues. This CDR3 reads CASSFPSDRVDYEQYF. The CDR3 DNA sequence: TGTGCCAGCAGCTTCCCTTCGGACAGGGTAGACTACGAGCAGTACTTC.

The rearrangement uses TRBV7-8 and TRBJ1-2; the D is unclear. The CDR3 contains 14 residues. From germline, CDR1 is SGHVS and CDR2 FQNEAQ. Trimming took 3 bases from V and 3 from J, leaving 11 bases between them. The CDR3 loop reads CASSFSGTHYGYTF. The CDR3 bases are TGTGCCAGCAGCTTCTCGGGCACCCACTATGGCTACACCTTC.

This CDR3 reads CASSPKTGIMNTEAFF. CDR3 sequence (DNA): TGTGCCAGCAGCCCGAAGACAGGAATCATGAACACTGAAGCTTTCTTT. This rearrangement joins TRBV11-1 to TRBJ1-1; D might be TRBD1 (6 bases). Germline assignment: CDR1 SGHAT and CDR2 FQDESV (reference sequence). The CDR3 runs 16 residues. The V end was cut by 5 bases, the J end by 0 bases, with 16 bases between.